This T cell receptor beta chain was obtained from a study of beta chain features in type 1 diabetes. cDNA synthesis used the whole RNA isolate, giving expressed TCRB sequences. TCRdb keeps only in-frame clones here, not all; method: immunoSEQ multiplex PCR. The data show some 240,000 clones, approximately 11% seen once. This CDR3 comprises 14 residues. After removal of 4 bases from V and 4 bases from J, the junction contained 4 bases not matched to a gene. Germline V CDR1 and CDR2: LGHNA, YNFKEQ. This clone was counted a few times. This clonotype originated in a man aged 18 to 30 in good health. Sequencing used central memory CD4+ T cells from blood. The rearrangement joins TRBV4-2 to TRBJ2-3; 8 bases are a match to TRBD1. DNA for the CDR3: TGTGCCAGCAGCCGCGACAGGGGCGCAGATACGCAGTATTTT. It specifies CASSRDRGADTQYF.